A single T cell receptor beta chain is shown here with its context. This entry comes from a study of blood T cell repertoires in COVID-19. In the study overall: Researchers got acute and convalescent COVID-19 samples from the United States, Italy and Spain. PBMCs, B-cell-depleted T cells, or T cells were the source of the cDNA or gDNA that made up the material.

Original processing methods: Estimation of nucleated cell counts was performed using reference gene primer amplification. Produced via immunoSEQ multiplex PCR; TCRdb's table is partial and in-frame only. That table gives V, J and clone size, and the DNA gave D and trimming. The sample lists about 240,000 clones, approximately 82% occurring once. The V end was cut by 5 bases, the J end by 5 bases, with 20 bases between. Germline CDR1 reads SGDLS; CDR2 reads YYNGEE. The CDR3 sequence is 16 residues long. This TCR was recovered from a young woman with acute or convalescent COVID-19. The chain combines TRBV9 with TRBJ2-1, with D possibly matching TRBD2 (6 bases). The material sequenced was peripheral blood. The CDR3 DNA follows: TGTGCCAGCAGTTCCACTAGCAGGCGGGATGACAATGAGCAGTTCTTC. Translating gives CASSSTSRRDDNEQFF.